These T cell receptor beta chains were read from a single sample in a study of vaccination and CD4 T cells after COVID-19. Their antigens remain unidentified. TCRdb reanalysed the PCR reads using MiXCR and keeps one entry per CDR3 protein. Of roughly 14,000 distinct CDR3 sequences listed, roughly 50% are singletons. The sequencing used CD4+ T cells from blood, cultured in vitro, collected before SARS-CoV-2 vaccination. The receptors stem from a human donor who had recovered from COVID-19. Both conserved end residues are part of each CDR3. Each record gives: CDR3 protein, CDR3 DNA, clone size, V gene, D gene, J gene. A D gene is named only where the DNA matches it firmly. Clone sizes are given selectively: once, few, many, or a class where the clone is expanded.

CDR3 protein: CASSYGPAATQYF
CDR3 DNA: TGCGCCAGCAGTTACGGGCCGGCGGCCACGCAGTATTTT
clone size: few
V gene: TRBV10-1
D gene: .
J gene: TRBJ2-3

CDR3 protein: CASSPQGASGNTIYF
CDR3 DNA: TGTGCCAGCAGCCCACAGGGGGCGTCTGGAAACACCATATATTTT
clone size: .
V gene: TRBV7-9
D gene: TRBD1
J gene: TRBJ1-3

CDR3 protein: CASSLNRGRTGELFF
CDR3 DNA: TGTGCCAGCAGCTTAAACAGGGGAAGGACCGGGGAGCTGTTTTTT
clone size: .
V gene: TRBV7-3
D gene: TRBD1
J gene: TRBJ2-2

CDR3 protein: CASSLEGAHYNEQFF
CDR3 DNA: TGTGCCAGCAGCTTAGAGGGAGCCCACTACAATGAGCAGTTCTTC
clone size: .
V gene: TRBV7-2
D gene: .
J gene: TRBJ2-1

CDR3 protein: CASSLVQVNTEAFF
CDR3 DNA: TGTGCCAGCAGCTTAGTTCAGGTGAACACTGAAGCTTTCTTT
clone size: .
V gene: TRBV7-8
D gene: .
J gene: TRBJ1-1

CDR3 protein: CSALAASTYEQYF
CDR3 DNA: TGCAGTGCTTTAGCGGCTTCAACCTACGAGCAGTACTTC
clone size: .
V gene: TRBV20-1
D gene: .
J gene: TRBJ2-7

CDR3 protein: CASSPRSNSYEQYF
CDR3 DNA: TGTGCCAGTAGTCCCCGCTCTAACTCCTACGAGCAGTACTTC
clone size: few
V gene: TRBV19
D gene: .
J gene: TRBJ2-7

CDR3 protein: CASTLLGGLAGMNTEAFF
CDR3 DNA: TGTGCCAGCACCCTACTTGGGGGGCTTGCAGGGATGAACACTGAAGCTTTCTTT
clone size: .
V gene: TRBV7-9
D gene: .
J gene: TRBJ1-1

CDR3 protein: CAWSRSHMNTEAFF
CDR3 DNA: TGTGCCTGGAGTCGTAGCCACATGAACACTGAAGCTTTCTTT
clone size: .
V gene: TRBV30
D gene: .
J gene: TRBJ1-1

CDR3 protein: CASSYSFLRGGLDTQYF
CDR3 DNA: TGTGCCAGCAGTTACTCGTTTCTACGGGGGGGTCTAGATACGCAGTATTTT
clone size: .
V gene: TRBV6-2/TRBV6-3
D gene: TRBD2
J gene: TRBJ2-3

CDR3 protein: CSATTGAGNQPQHF
CDR3 DNA: TGCAGTGCTACCACAGGGGCAGGCAATCAGCCCCAGCATTTT
clone size: few
V gene: TRBV20-1
D gene: TRBD1
J gene: TRBJ1-5

CDR3 protein: CASSYRDSPLHF
CDR3 DNA: TGTGCCAGCAGCTACAGGGATTCACCCCTCCACTTT
clone size: .
V gene: TRBV11-3
D gene: .
J gene: TRBJ1-6

CDR3 protein: CASSYTSSGQGGRQPQHF
CDR3 DNA: TGTGCCAGCAGCTACACCTCATCTGGACAGGGGGGTAGACAGCCCCAGCATTTT
clone size: few
V gene: TRBV7-2
D gene: TRBD1
J gene: TRBJ1-5

CDR3 protein: CASSGRDRIVQETQYF
CDR3 DNA: TGTGCCAGCTCCGGGCGCGACAGGATCGTTCAAGAGACCCAGTACTTC
clone size: .
V gene: TRBV18
D gene: .
J gene: TRBJ2-5

CDR3 protein: CASGDSFPYGYTF
CDR3 DNA: TGTGCCAGCGGTGACAGCTTTCCTTATGGCTACACCTTC
clone size: .
V gene: TRBV6-2/TRBV6-3
D gene: .
J gene: TRBJ1-2

CDR3 protein: CSAEGQGRNTIYF
CDR3 DNA: TGCAGTGCGGAGGGACAGGGAAGAAACACCATATATTTT
clone size: .
V gene: TRBV20-1
D gene: TRBD1
J gene: TRBJ1-3

CDR3 protein: CASSLGPDRGYNEQFF
CDR3 DNA: TGTGCCAGCAGTTTAGGGCCGGACAGGGGTTACAATGAGCAGTTCTTC
clone size: .
V gene: TRBV12-3/TRBV12-4
D gene: TRBD1
J gene: TRBJ2-1

CDR3 protein: CASGLAGPDEQYF
CDR3 DNA: TGTGCCAGCGGCTTAGCTGGGCCGGACGAGCAGTACTTC
clone size: once
V gene: TRBV11-2
D gene: .
J gene: TRBJ2-7